This T cell receptor (beta chain) emerged from a study of OX40 agonist ivuxolimab in advanced cancers. About the research overall: Patients assigned to dose escalation were diagnosed with hepatocellular carcinoma, melanoma, renal cell or head and neck cancer.

Using immunoSEQ multiplex PCR, the repertoire was profiled, and TCRdb retains in-frame clones only, with some absent. This sample has 77,000 or so clones, with approximately 95% found just once. The CDR3 contains 14 residues. The germline V and J ends were trimmed by 2 bases and 5 bases, with 9 bases remaining between them. In germline, CDR1 is MNHEY, CDR2 SMNVEV (reference sequence). Exclusion applied to patients with autoimmune disease history or systemic immunosuppression. Specimen: CD4+ or CD8+ T cells sorted from blood, collected in a trial of the OX40 agonist ivuxolimab. The clonotype was recovered from an adult with an advanced solid tumor such as melanoma, head and neck, liver or kidney cancer. The V gene is TRBV27, the J gene TRBJ1-4; D is unclear. The CDR3 nucleotides read TGTGCCAGCAGTTTACTTCCAGGCAATGAAAAACTGTTTTTT. Protein: CASSLLPGNEKLFF.